This T cell receptor beta chain is from a study of metastatic and nonmetastatic thyroid tumors. Study outcomes and limitations: Significantly greater TCR beta diversity was reportedly found in malignant thyroid tumors than in benign nodules (in blood and tumor).

With MiXCR, TCRdb reprocessed the PCR reads. Of 15,000 or so clones in the sample, under 35% were seen once. Ahead of thyroid surgery, no patient had received treatment of any kind. This clone is termed medium-sized. Its target is not known. CDR1 is MNHEY, CDR2 SVGAGI, per germline. V lost 0 bases and J 6 bases, leaving 9 bases between the germline ends. The CDR3 is 13 amino acids. The sample comprised blood. The TCR was taken from a female donor with papillary thyroid cancer or a benign thyroid nodule (not recorded which). Some clones in this sample may be carry-over from other donors' samples. This sequence joins TRBV6-5 and TRBJ2-7; perhaps D is TRBD1 or TRBD2 (5 bases each). CDR3 sequence (DNA): TGTGCCAGCAGTTACTCGTCGGGGCTCGAGCAGTACTTC. Protein sequence: CASSYSSGLEQYF.